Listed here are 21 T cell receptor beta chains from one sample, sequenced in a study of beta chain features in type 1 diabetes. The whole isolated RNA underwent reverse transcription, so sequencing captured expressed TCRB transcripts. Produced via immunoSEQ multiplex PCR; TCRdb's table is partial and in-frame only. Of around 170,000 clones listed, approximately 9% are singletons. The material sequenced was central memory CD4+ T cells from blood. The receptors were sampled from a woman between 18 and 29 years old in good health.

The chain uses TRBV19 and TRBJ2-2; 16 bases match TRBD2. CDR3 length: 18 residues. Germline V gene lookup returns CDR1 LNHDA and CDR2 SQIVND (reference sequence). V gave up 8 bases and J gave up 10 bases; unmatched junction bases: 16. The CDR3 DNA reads TGTGCCAGTGGCCAGGGAGGGACTAGCGGGAGGGCCTGGACGGAGCTGTTTTTT. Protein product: CASGQGGTSGRAWTELFF.

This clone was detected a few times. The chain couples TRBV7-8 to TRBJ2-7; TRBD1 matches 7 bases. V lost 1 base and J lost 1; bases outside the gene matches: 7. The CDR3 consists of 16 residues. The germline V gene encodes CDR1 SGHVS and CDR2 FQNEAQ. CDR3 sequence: CASSLGGGTASYEQYF. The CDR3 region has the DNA TGTGCCAGCAGCTTAGGAGGGGGCACAGCGTCCTACGAGCAGTACTTC.

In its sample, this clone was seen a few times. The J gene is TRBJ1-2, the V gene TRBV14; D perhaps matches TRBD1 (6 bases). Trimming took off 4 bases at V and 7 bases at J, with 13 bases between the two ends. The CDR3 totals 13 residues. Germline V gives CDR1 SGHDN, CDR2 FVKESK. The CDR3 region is CASSPERGIGYTF. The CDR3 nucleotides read TGTGCCAGCAGCCCCGAGAGGGGGATTGGCTACACCTTC. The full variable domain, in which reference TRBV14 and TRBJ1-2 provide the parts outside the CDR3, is EAGVTQFPSHSVIEKGQTVTLRCDPISGHDNLYWYRRVMGKEIKFLLHFVKESKQDESGMPNNRFLAERTGGTYSTLKVQPAELEDSGVYFCASSPERGIGYTFGSGTRLTVV.

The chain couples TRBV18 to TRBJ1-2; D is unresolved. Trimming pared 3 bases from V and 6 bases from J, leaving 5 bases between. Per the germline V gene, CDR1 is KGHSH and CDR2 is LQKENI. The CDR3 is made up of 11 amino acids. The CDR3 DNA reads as TGTGCCAGCTCACCTACGGATGGCTACACCTTC. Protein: CASSPTDGYTF.

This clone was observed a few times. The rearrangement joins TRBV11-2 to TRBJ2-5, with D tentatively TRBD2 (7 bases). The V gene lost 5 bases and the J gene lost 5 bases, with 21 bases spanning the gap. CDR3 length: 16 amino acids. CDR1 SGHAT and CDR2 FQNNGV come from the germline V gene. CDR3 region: CASSPLAGAGSETQYF. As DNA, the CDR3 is TGTGCCAGCAGCCCTCTGGCGGGGGCGGGTTCGGAGACCCAGTACTTC. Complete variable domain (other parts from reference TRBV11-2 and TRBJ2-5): EAGVAQSPRYKIIEKRQSVAFWCNPISGHATLYWYQQILGQGPKLLIQFQNNGVVDDSQLPKDRFSAERLKGVDSTLKIQPAKLEDSAVYLCASSPLAGAGSETQYFGPGTRLLVL.

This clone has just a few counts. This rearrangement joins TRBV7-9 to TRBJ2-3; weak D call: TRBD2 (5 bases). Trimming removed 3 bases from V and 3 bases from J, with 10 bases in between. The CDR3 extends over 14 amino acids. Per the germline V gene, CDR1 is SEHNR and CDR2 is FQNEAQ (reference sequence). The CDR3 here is CASSLWTGTDTQYF. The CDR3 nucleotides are TGTGCCAGCAGCTTGTGGACTGGTACAGATACGCAGTATTTT.

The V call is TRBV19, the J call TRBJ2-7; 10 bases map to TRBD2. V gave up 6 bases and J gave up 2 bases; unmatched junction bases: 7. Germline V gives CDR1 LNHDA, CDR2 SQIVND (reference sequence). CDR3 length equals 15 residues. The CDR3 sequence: CASRASGSMAYEQYF. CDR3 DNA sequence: TGTGCCAGTAGGGCTAGCGGGAGTATGGCCTACGAGCAGTACTTC.

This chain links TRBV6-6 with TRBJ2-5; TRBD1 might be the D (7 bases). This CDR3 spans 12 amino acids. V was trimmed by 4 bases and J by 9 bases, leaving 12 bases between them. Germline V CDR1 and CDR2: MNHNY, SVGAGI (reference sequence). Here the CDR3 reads CASSSPGGPQYF. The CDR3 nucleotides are TGTGCCAGCAGTTCCCCAGGGGGGCCCCAGTACTTC.

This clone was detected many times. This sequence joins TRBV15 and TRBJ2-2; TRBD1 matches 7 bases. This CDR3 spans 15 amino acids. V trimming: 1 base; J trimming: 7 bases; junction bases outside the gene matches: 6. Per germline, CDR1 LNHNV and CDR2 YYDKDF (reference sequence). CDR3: CATSRGDSDLGELFF. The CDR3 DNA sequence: TGTGCCACCAGCAGAGGGGACAGCGATCTCGGGGAGCTGTTTTTT. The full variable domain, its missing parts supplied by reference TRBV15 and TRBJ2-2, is DAMVIQNPRYQVTQFGKPVTLSCSQTLNHNVMYWYQQKSSQAPKLLFHYYDKDFNNEADTPDNFQSRRPNTSFCFLDIRSPGLGDTAMYLCATSRGDSDLGELFFGEGSRLTVL.

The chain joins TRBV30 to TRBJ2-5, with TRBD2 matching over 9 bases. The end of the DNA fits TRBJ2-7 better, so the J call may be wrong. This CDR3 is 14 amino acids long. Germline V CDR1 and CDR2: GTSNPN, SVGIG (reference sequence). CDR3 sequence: CAWSRGGGAPEQYF. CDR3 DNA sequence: TGTGCCTGGAGTCGTGGCGGGGGGGCCCCCGAGCAGTACTTC.

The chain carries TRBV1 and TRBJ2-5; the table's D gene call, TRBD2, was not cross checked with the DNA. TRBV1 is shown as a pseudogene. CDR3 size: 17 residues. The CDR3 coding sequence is TGCACCAGCAACACAATGTGGACTAGCGGGGAACAAGAGACCCAGTACTTC. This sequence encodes CTSNTMWTSGEQETQYF.

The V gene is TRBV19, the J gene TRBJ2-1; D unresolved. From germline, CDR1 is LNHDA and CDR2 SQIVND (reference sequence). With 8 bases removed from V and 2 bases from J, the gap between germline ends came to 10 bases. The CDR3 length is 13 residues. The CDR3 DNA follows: TGTGCCAGTCCAGGTGACCCCTACAATGAGCAGTTCTTC. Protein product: CASPGDPYNEQFF.

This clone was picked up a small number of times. The CDR3 DNA reads as TGCGCCAGCAGCTTGAGATTCGGACAAACTCCCTACGAGCAGTACTTC. Its protein is CASSLRFGQTPYEQYF. The V and J genes are TRBV5-1 and TRBJ2-7, with D possibly TRBD1 on 5 matching bases. In germline, CDR1 is SGHRS, CDR2 YFSETQ. The V end was cut by 1 base, the J end by 2 bases, with 16 bases between. The CDR3 totals 16 residues.

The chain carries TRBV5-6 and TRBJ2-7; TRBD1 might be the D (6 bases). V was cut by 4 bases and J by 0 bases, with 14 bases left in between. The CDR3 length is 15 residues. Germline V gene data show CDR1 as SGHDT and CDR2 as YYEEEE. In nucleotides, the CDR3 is TGTGCCAGCAGCACGTACAGGGTCACCTCCTACGAGCAGTACTTC. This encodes CASSTYRVTSYEQYF. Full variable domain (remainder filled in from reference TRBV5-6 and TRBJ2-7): DAGVTQSPTHLIKTRGQQVTLRCSPKSGHDTVSWYQQALGQGPQFIFQYYEEEERQRGNFPDRFSGHQFPNYSSELNVNALLLGDSALYLCASSTYRVTSYEQYFGPGTRLTVT.

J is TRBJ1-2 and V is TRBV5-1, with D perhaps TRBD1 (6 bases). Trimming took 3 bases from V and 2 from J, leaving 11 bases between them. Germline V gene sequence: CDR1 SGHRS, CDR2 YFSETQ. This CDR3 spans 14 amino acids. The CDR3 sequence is CASSSEGGNYGYTF. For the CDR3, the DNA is TGCGCCAGCAGCTCGGAGGGGGGGAACTATGGCTACACCTTC. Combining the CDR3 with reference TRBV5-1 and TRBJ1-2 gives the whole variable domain KAGVTQTPRYLIKTRGQQVTLSCSPISGHRSVSWYQQTPGQGLQFLFEYFSETQRNKGNFPGRFSGRQFSNSRSEMNVSTLELGDSALYLCASSSEGGNYGYTFGSGTRLTVV.

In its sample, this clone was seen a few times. CDR3 protein: CASSLKAGGPYEQYF. CDR3 DNA: TGTGCCAGCAGCTTAAAAGCGGGAGGGCCCTACGAGCAGTACTTC. This chain joins TRBV7-9 and TRBJ2-7, with 10 nucleotides matching TRBD2. This CDR3 has 15 residues. Germline V gene data show CDR1 as SEHNR and CDR2 as FQNEAQ (reference sequence). The V and J ends lost 2 bases and 2 bases, in that order; junction bases with no gene match: 3.

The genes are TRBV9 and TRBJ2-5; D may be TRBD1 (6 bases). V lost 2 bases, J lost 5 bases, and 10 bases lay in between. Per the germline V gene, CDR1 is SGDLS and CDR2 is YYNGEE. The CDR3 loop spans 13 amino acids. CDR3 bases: TGTGCCAGCAGCGTTGACAGGACGGAGACCCAGTACTTC. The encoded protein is CASSVDRTETQYF.

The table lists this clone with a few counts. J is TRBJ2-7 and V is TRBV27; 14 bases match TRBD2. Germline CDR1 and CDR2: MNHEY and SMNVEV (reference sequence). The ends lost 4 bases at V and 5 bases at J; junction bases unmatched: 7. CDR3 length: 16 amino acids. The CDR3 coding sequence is TGTGCCAGCAGTTCCCCGGGACTAGCGGGGGTCCACGAGCAGTACTTC. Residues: CASSSPGLAGVHEQYF.

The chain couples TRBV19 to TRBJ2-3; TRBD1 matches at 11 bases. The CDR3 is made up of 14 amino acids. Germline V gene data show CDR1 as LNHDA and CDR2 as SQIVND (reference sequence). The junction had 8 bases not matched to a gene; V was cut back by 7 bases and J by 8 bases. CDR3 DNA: TGTGCCAGTAAGGGAGGGACAGGGGGATCTACGCAGTATTTT. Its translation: CASKGGTGGSTQYF.

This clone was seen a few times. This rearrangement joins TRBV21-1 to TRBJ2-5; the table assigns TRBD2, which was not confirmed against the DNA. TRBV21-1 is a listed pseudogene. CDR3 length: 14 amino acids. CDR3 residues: CASSSGRTDETQYF. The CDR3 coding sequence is TGTGCCAGCAGCTCCGGGAGGACGGATGAGACCCAGTACTTC.

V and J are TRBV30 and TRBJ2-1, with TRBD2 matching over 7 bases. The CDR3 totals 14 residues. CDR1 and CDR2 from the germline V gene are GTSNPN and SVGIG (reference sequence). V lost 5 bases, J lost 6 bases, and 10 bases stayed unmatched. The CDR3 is CAWAGLADTNEQFF. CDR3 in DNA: TGTGCCTGGGCGGGGCTAGCGGACACCAATGAGCAGTTCTTC. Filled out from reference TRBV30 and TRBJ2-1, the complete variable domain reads SQTIHQWPATLVQPVGSPLSLECTVEGTSNPNLYWYRQAAGRGLQLLFYSVGIGQISSEVPQNLSASRPQDRQFILSSKKLLLSDSGFYLCAWAGLADTNEQFFGPGTRLTVL.